This section outlines one TCR beta chain sequence together with its context. Antigen specificity is unknown. The table came from immunoSEQ multiplex PCR; TCRdb's copy has only in-frame clones and leaves some out. The table has around 140,000 clones, 89% seen once. Germline CDR1 MNHEY, CDR2 SVGEGT. V gave up 2 bases and J gave up 2 bases; unmatched junction bases: 5. This CDR3 contains 15 residues. The sample comes from a study of T cell responses to AZD1222 COVID-19 vaccine. Overall study: Second doses that came at about 4 or about 12 weeks were put together.

Notes on the study in general: The study found Spike-specific TCR breadth and depth rose after two AZD1222 doses. Across the whole spike, CD4 TCRs peaked at regions 160-218 and 743-854. Scientists sampled the repertoires only once the peak T cell response had passed.

Sequenced material: peripheral blood, taken on day 0 of AZD1222 vaccination. The chain couples TRBV6-2 or TRBV6-3 to TRBJ1-1; 7 bases fit TRBD1. The sequence was collected from an adult in good health. This CDR3 is CASSYQRQGNTEAFF. The CDR3 coding sequence is TGTGCCAGCAGTTACCAGCGACAGGGCAACACTGAAGCTTTCTTT.